The 19 T cell receptor beta chains below were found in one sample sequenced in a study of naive and memory T cell subsets. For blood and skin samples, reverse transcription used TCR alpha and beta constant primers. In TCRdb, the 5' RACE reads were re-called with MiXCR into one record per CDR3 protein. The table includes roughly 26,000 distinct CDR3 sequences, approximately 24% detected once. Whole blood, 2 to 2.5 ml, came from adult healthy volunteers. The receptors originated from a female donor in good health.

Judged by abundance, this clonotype is medium-sized. The chain combines TRBV24-1 with TRBJ2-3; D uncertain. Per the germline V gene, CDR1 is KGHDR and CDR2 is SFDVKD. The CDR3 runs to 12 residues. V lost 2 bases and J lost 8, with 7 bases in between. The CDR3 loop reads CATSDYASTQYF. For the CDR3, the DNA is TGTGCCACCAGTGATTATGCGTCTACGCAGTATTTT.

This clonotype was picked up a small number of times. V gene TRBV20-1 combines with J gene TRBJ1-2; D gene unclear. Germline assignment: CDR1 DFQATT and CDR2 SNEGSKA (reference sequence). V was clipped by 6 bases and J by 0 bases, with 14 bases between them. The CDR3 covers 14 residues. CDR3 in amino acids: CSAGRNHPNYGYTF. CDR3 coding DNA: TGCAGTGCCGGACGGAACCACCCTAACTATGGCTACACCTTC.

Many counts were recorded for this clonotype. The chain uses TRBV29-1 and TRBJ2-7; 7 nucleotides agree with TRBD1. The V and J ends lost 4 bases and 2 bases, in that order; junction bases with no gene match: 8. The CDR3 is made up of 14 amino acids. Per the germline V gene, CDR1 is SQVTM and CDR2 is ANQGSEA. The CDR3 DNA sequence: TGCAGCGTTGCCGGGACAGCTATCGCCTACGAGCAGTACTTC. Amino acids: CSVAGTAIAYEQYF.

This clonotype has a handful of counts. The chain joins TRBV6-5 to TRBJ1-3; D perhaps matches TRBD1 (5 bases). The CDR3 runs 13 residues. Deletions cut 6 bases from V and 8 bases from J, with 14 bases between. Germline-derived CDR1 and CDR2 are MNHEY and SVGAGI. The chain's CDR3 is CASRGVRRHTIYF. CDR3 DNA sequence: TGTGCCAGCAGAGGGGTTCGACGGCACACCATATATTTT.

V and J are TRBV20-1 and TRBJ2-1, with D perhaps matching TRBD1 (6 bases). This CDR3 region has 17 residues. V was pared by 1 base and J by 2 bases, with 18 bases between. Germline V lookup: CDR1 DFQATT, CDR2 SNEGSKA (reference sequence). The CDR3, as DNA: TGCAGTGCTAGAGCCTACGGGACATACAATACCTACAATGAGCAGTTCTTC. Translation: CSARAYGTYNTYNEQFF.

This clonotype has at least ten counts. The J gene is TRBJ1-1, the V gene TRBV3-1, with D possibly matching TRBD1 (6 bases). The germline V and J ends were trimmed by 5 bases and 7 bases, with 14 bases remaining between them. The CDR3 length is 13 residues. Germline V gene data show CDR1 as LGHDT and CDR2 as YNNKEL (reference sequence). The CDR3 DNA follows: TGTGCCAGCAGCTTCGGGACACCGTATGAAGCTTTCTTT. Protein sequence: CASSFGTPYEAFF.

J is TRBJ2-1 and V is TRBV10-3, with D uncertain. From germline, CDR1 is ENHRY and CDR2 SYGVKD. This CDR3 is 15 amino acids long. The ends were cut back, 8 bases at V and 6 bases at J, with 20 bases in the middle. CDR3 loop: CAIREFGSSGNEQFF. The DNA of the CDR3 is TGTGCCATCCGAGAGTTCGGTTCCTCTGGCAATGAGCAGTTCTTC.

There are many counts of this clonotype. The genes are TRBV9 and TRBJ2-2, with D unclear. The germline V gene has CDR1 SGDLS and CDR2 YYNGEE. CDR3 length: 15 residues. V dropped 4 bases and J dropped 3 bases, with 13 bases sitting between them. The CDR3 spells CASSPVGADTGELFF. DNA of the CDR3: TGTGCCAGCAGCCCCGTCGGTGCGGACACCGGGGAGCTGTTTTTT.

This clonotype was observed at least ten times. The genes are TRBV29-1 and TRBJ2-3; D not resolved. Germline V gene lookup returns CDR1 SQVTM and CDR2 ANQGSEA. Trimming took 2 bases from V and 4 from J, leaving 10 bases between them. There are 13 residues in the CDR3. CDR3 in amino acids: CSVEPVAADTQYF. CDR3 in DNA: TGCAGCGTTGAACCAGTGGCGGCAGATACGCAGTATTTT.

This clonotype has a count of ten or more. V and J are TRBV29-1 and TRBJ2-7; no firm D call. The V gene lost 4 bases and the J gene lost 3 bases, with 7 bases spanning the gap. The CDR3 spans 11 residues. Germline assignment: CDR1 SQVTM and CDR2 ANQGSEA. In DNA form, the CDR3 reads TGCAGCGTTGCTGACAACTACGAGCAGTACTTC. It encodes CSVADNYEQYF.

By share of the sample, this clonotype is medium-sized. The genes are TRBV11-2 and TRBJ2-7; D not resolved. Trimming took 0 bases from V and 6 from J, leaving 12 bases between them. The CDR3 consists of 14 residues. Germline values: CDR1 SGHAT, CDR2 FQNNGV. This chain's CDR3 is CASSLDRLTREQYF. CDR3 sequence (DNA): TGTGCCAGCAGCTTAGATCGGTTAACTCGCGAGCAGTACTTC.

This rearrangement joins TRBV6-5 to TRBJ1-5, with TRBD1 identical over 7 bases. The CDR3 contains 13 residues. V lost 6 bases and J lost 6; bases outside the gene matches: 5. Looked up from germline, CDR1 is MNHEY and CDR2 is SVGAGI. In nucleotides, the CDR3 is TGTGCCAGCAGGCAGGGGGGCGGTCAGCCCCAGCATTTT. It codes for CASRQGGGQPQHF.

Ten or more counts support this clonotype. The CDR3 reads CSVARTRGPDTQYF. Written as DNA, the CDR3 is TGCAGCGTTGCGAGGACAAGGGGTCCAGATACGCAGTATTTT. The chain has TRBV29-1 and TRBJ2-3, with D possibly matching TRBD1 (5 bases). This CDR3 is 14 amino acids long. CDR1 is SQVTM and CDR2 is ANQGSEA in the germline V gene. Trimming left V 4 bases short and J 4 bases short, with 15 bases between.

This clonotype has a count of ten or more. V usage is TRBV24-1 and J usage is TRBJ2-1; TRBD2 agrees at 9 bases. V lost 3 bases and J lost 5; bases outside the gene matches: 7. CDR3 size: 16 residues. Germline V gene lookup returns CDR1 KGHDR and CDR2 SFDVKD. The CDR3 loop is CATSDPSGETHNEQFF. CDR3 in DNA: TGTGCCACCAGTGATCCTAGCGGGGAAACCCACAATGAGCAGTTCTTC.

The chain employs TRBV5-6 and TRBJ2-5; D call uncertain. Germline V gives CDR1 SGHDT, CDR2 YYEEEE. The V gene lost 2 bases and the J gene lost 4 bases, with 15 bases spanning the gap. CDR3 length: 15 residues. Here the CDR3 DNA reads TGTGCCAGCAGCTTAACCTTTCGTGACCGAGAGACCCAGTACTTC. Protein sequence: CASSLTFRDRETQYF.

This clonotype was seen only a few times. The rearrangement links TRBV5-1 to TRBJ2-5, with D perhaps matching TRBD2 (5 bases). V shed 0 bases and J shed 2 bases, with 11 bases lying between them. This CDR3 comprises 15 residues. The germline V gene has CDR1 SGHRS and CDR2 YFSETQ. The CDR3 reads CASSLVGRTQETQYF. As DNA, the CDR3 is TGCGCCAGCAGCTTGGTCGGACGGACTCAAGAGACCCAGTACTTC.

The sample holds one count of this clonotype. The rearrangement links TRBV27 to TRBJ2-7; 9 nucleotides match TRBD1. J lost 6 bases, V lost 1 base, and 7 bases had no gene match. CDR1 and CDR2 from the germline V gene are MNHEY and SMNVEV (reference sequence). The length of the CDR3 is 15 residues. DNA of the CDR3: TGTGCCAGCAGTTTATGGACAGGGGATCGAGTCGAGCAGTACTTC. Its translation is CASSLWTGDRVEQYF.

This chain connects TRBV12-3 or TRBV12-4 to TRBJ1-2; D is undetermined. The V end lost 2 bases, the J end lost 7 bases, and 8 bases lay between the germline ends. The CDR3 sequence is 12 residues long. CDR3: CASSLLVGGYTF. CDR3 nucleotides: TGTGCCAGCAGTTTATTAGTAGGTGGCTACACCTTC.

This clonotype showed up just a few times. The J gene is TRBJ2-3, the V gene TRBV29-1; D is undetermined. V was cut by 6 bases and J by 0 bases, with 7 bases left in between. CDR3 length: 12 residues. The germline gives CDR1 SQVTM, CDR2 ANQGSEA. This CDR3 reads CSVVGSTDTQYF. In nucleotides, the CDR3 is TGCAGCGTCGTGGGGAGCACAGATACGCAGTATTTT.